The 19 T cell receptor beta chains reported below all come from one sample, sequenced in a study of blood T cells in healthy people across ages. Alongside a J-beta primer mix, a sample-barcoded 5' primer served in a second PCR lasting about 7 to 12 cycles. TCRdb re-derived calls from the 5' RACE reads in MiXCR, one entry per CDR3 protein. The sample comprises hundreds of thousands of distinct CDR3 sequences, around 50% of which are singletons, and roughly 24% rests with the top ten. The specimen was blood. The receptors here all came from a man aged 40-49 years in good health.

The V gene is TRBV6-1, the J gene TRBJ2-1, with D perhaps TRBD1 or TRBD2 (5 bases each). The CDR3 has 12 residues. V dropped 8 bases and J dropped 8 bases, with 13 bases sitting between them. Germline V gives CDR1 MNHNS, CDR2 SASEGT. CDR3 loop: CASSTGPDEQFF. The CDR3 DNA is TGTGCCAGCTCAACGGGGCCAGATGAGCAGTTCTTC.

The chain recombines TRBV7-9 with TRBJ2-7, with TRBD2 identical over 7 bases. J gave up 0 bases and V 5 bases, and 7 bases lay outside the gene matches. The germline V gene has CDR1 SEHNR and CDR2 FQNEAQ (reference sequence). The CDR3 loop spans 15 amino acids. The CDR3 DNA follows: TGTGCCAGCAGCCCCACTAGCGCCGGCTCCTACGAGCAGTACTTC. Translation gives CASSPTSAGSYEQYF.

This clonotype was seen more than once but under ten times. The chain combines TRBV28 with TRBJ1-2; D perhaps matches TRBD1 (5 bases). CDR1 and CDR2 (germline): MDHEN, SYDVKM. V was clipped by 6 bases and J by 4 bases, with 12 bases between them. The CDR3 is made up of 13 amino acids. The CDR3 nucleotides read TGTGCCAGCAGGGGGGAGGACCGCTATGGCTACACCTTC. Translated: CASRGEDRYGYTF.

The chain links TRBV4-3 to TRBJ1-4; D possibly corresponds to TRBD1 (6 bases). V lost 0 bases and J 7 bases, leaving 15 bases between the germline ends. The CDR3 is 16 amino acids. The V gene's germline CDR1 is LGHNA and CDR2 YSLEER. The CDR3 loop reads CASSQELVGGSEKLFF. In DNA, the CDR3 is TGCGCCAGCAGCCAAGAACTTGTAGGGGGGAGTGAAAAACTGTTTTTT.

The chain joins TRBV20-1 to TRBJ2-7; 8 positions match TRBD2. Trimming cost V 3 bases and J 4 bases; bases outside gene matches: 8. The CDR3 is 14 residues long. Germline CDR1 DFQATT, CDR2 SNEGSKA (reference sequence). The CDR3 region has the DNA TGCAGTGCTAGGTCTGTACTAGCGGCATACGAGCAGTACTTC. This translates into CSARSVLAAYEQYF.

The table lists this clonotype with a few counts. The chain combines TRBV29-1 with TRBJ2-5; possibly TRBD2 for D (6 bases). The CDR3 spans 11 residues. Deletions cut 0 bases from V and 11 bases from J, with 10 bases between. The germline CDR1 and CDR2 sequences are SQVTM and ANQGSEA. As DNA, the CDR3 is TGCAGCGTTGAAGATCCGGGAGAGCAGTACTTC. This gives the protein CSVEDPGEQYF.

The chain recombines TRBV10-3 with TRBJ1-1; D gene unclear. This CDR3 has 14 amino acids. Germline CDR1 and CDR2: ENHRY and SYGVKD. Trimming left V 2 bases short and J 4 bases short, with 11 bases between. CDR3: CAISESKGGTEAFF. CDR3 sequence (DNA): TGTGCCATCAGTGAGAGTAAGGGAGGCACTGAAGCTTTCTTT.

The chain uses TRBV4-2 and TRBJ2-3; possible D gene TRBD2, 6 bases. The CDR3 contains 16 residues. Germline CDR1 and CDR2: LGHNA and YNFKEQ. Trimming left V 1 base short and J 1 base short, with 12 bases between. This chain's CDR3 is CASSQVGGGGTDTQYF. The DNA for the CDR3 is TGTGCCAGCAGCCAAGTTGGAGGCGGGGGCACAGATACGCAGTATTTT.

This clonotype was observed a handful of times. This chain links TRBV7-2 with TRBJ2-5; perhaps TRBD2 as D (5 bases). Per the germline V gene, CDR1 is SGHTA and CDR2 is FQGNSA. Trimming took 4 bases from V and 1 from J, leaving 13 bases between them. CDR3 size: 15 residues. The CDR3 DNA reads as TGTGCCAGCAGCTCGTATTCGCGGGTCCAAGAGACCCAGTACTTC. Translation gives CASSSYSRVQETQYF.

V and J are TRBV6-1 and TRBJ2-2; 8 positions agree with TRBD1. This CDR3 spans 16 amino acids. The V segment lost 11 bases and the J segment 0 bases; nucleotides outside the gene matches: 11. Germline assignment: CDR1 MNHNS and CDR2 SASEGT. The CDR3 protein is CACRRQGPANTGELFF. DNA for the CDR3: TGTGCCTGCCGACGACAGGGGCCCGCGAACACCGGGGAGCTGTTTTTT.

This sequence joins TRBV29-1 and TRBJ2-1, with 7 nucleotides matching TRBD1. The CDR3 is 12 residues long. Germline V lookup: CDR1 SQVTM, CDR2 ANQGSEA. V dropped 5 bases and J dropped 13; count of bases not matched to a gene: 11. The CDR3 region has the DNA TGCAGCGTTCGAGGGGGCCAAGAGACCCAGTTCTTC. It translates to CSVRGGQETQFF.

The chain carries TRBV5-5 and TRBJ1-2; 7 positions match TRBD1. This CDR3 is built from 14 residues. The V gene's germline CDR1 is SGHKS and CDR2 YYEKEE (reference sequence). V lost 6 bases and J lost 4; bases outside the gene matches: 9. Written as DNA, the CDR3 is TGTGCCAGCACCCAACAGGGGACGGTCTATGGCTACACCTTC. Translated, it gives CASTQQGTVYGYTF.

This CDR3 reads CASSQESVYEQYF. Written as DNA, the CDR3 is TGCGCCAGCAGCCAAGAATCAGTCTACGAGCAGTACTTC. The V call is TRBV4-1, the J call TRBJ2-7; D is undetermined. V lost 0 bases and J 3 bases, leaving 6 bases between the germline ends. The CDR3 consists of 13 residues. Germline V gene data show CDR1 as MGHRA and CDR2 as YSYEKL.

This sequence joins TRBV6-7 and TRBJ2-5; no reliable D call. TRBV6-7 is treated as an ORF (open reading frame) with a function not yet certain. V gave up 5 bases and J gave up 0 bases, with 10 bases separating them. The CDR3 totals 14 residues. The CDR3 nucleotides read TGTGCCAGCAGTAACCCCCGGTACCAAGAGACCCAGTACTTC. Translation: CASSNPRYQETQYF.

This chain joins TRBV29-1 and TRBJ2-4; D unresolved. Germline V lookup: CDR1 SQVTM, CDR2 ANQGSEA. The V gene lost 5 bases and the J gene lost 0 bases, with 8 bases spanning the gap. This CDR3 spans 13 amino acids. CDR3 loop: CSVHGIAKNIQYF. The CDR3 DNA reads TGCAGCGTTCATGGGATAGCCAAAAACATTCAGTACTTC.

V is TRBV30 and J is TRBJ2-3, with 7 bases fitting TRBD1. Germline V gene data show CDR1 as GTSNPN and CDR2 as SVGIG (reference sequence). This CDR3 has 13 amino acids. The V segment lost 0 bases and the J segment 3 bases; nucleotides outside the gene matches: 0. The CDR3 loop reads CAWSVQGTDTQYF. DNA of the CDR3: TGTGCCTGGAGTGTACAGGGGACAGATACGCAGTATTTT.

The sample holds one count of this clonotype. This chain links TRBV6-2 or TRBV6-3 with TRBJ1-2; the match to TRBD1 covers 8 bases. Germline V gene data show CDR1 as MNHEY and CDR2 as SVGEGT. V shed 0 bases and J 5 bases; nucleotides not matched to a gene: 5. The CDR3 is 15 residues long. The CDR3 spells CASSYSDRGWYGYTF. In DNA, the CDR3 is TGTGCCAGCAGTTACTCCGACAGGGGTTGGTATGGCTACACCTTC.

This chain uses TRBV7-2 with TRBJ2-7; no reliable D call. Trimming left V 1 base short and J 2 bases short, with 12 bases between. The CDR3 runs to 15 residues. Germline CDR1 and CDR2: SGHTA and FQGNSA. CDR3 DNA sequence: TGTGCCAGCAGCTTAGATCCTGGCGGTCCCTACGAGCAGTACTTC. Protein sequence: CASSLDPGGPYEQYF.

The J gene is TRBJ2-3, the V gene TRBV28; TRBD2 matches 12 bases. The junction had 10 bases not matched to a gene; V was cut back by 9 bases and J by 6 bases. Germline assignment: CDR1 MDHEN and CDR2 SYDVKM. The CDR3 has 15 residues. The CDR3 here is CASRIALAGGDTQYF. In nucleotides, the CDR3 is TGTGCCAGTCGAATCGCGCTAGCGGGGGGGGATACGCAGTATTTT. Filled out from reference TRBV28 and TRBJ2-3, the complete variable domain reads DVKVTQSSRYLVKRTGEKVFLECVQDMDHENMFWYRQDPGLGLRLIYFSYDVKMKEKGDIPEGYSVSREKKERFSLILESASTNQTSMYLCASRIALAGGDTQYFGPGTRLTVL.